The clone carrying this T cell receptor (beta chain) came up many times. The source of the sample is a study of early T cells in non-severe SARS-CoV-2 infection. CDR3 length: 19 residues. TCRdb reprocessed the 5' RACE reads with MiXCR, giving one entry per CDR3 protein. Of fewer than 85,000 distinct CDR3 sequences in the sample, about 12% were seen once. J is TRBJ2-3 and V is TRBV1; whether TRBD2, the table's D call, matches the DNA was not checked. TRBV1 is annotated as a pseudogene. The origin of this receptor is an adult who was a healthcare worker with PCR-confirmed SARS-CoV-2 infection or an uninfected control (not recorded which). Sequencing input: whole blood. CDR3 DNA: TGCACCAGCAGCCAAGATACCCTCCCGAAGCGAACAGCCCGGGATACGCAGTATTTT. Amino acid sequence: CTSSQDTLPKRTARDTQYF.